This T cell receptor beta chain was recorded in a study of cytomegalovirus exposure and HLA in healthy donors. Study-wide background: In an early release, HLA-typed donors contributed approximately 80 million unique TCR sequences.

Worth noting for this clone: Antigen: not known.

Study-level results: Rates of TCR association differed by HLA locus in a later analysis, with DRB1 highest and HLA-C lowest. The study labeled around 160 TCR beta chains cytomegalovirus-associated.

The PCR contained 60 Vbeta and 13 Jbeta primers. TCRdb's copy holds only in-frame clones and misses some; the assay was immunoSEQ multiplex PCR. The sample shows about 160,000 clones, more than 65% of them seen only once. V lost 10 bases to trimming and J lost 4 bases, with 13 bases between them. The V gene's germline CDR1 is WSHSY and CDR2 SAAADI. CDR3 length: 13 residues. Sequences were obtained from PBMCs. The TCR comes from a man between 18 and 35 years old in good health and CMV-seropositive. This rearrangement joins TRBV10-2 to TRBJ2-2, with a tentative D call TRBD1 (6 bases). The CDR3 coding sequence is TGCGCCAACACACAGGGATCCACCGGGGAGCTGTTTTTT. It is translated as CANTQGSTGELFF.